The 10 T cell receptor beta chains presented below share a single source sample, sequenced in a study of T-cell memory formation after mild COVID-19. TCRdb ran MiXCR on the 5' RACE reads and lists one entry per CDR3 protein. The table records about 500,000 distinct CDR3 sequences, just over 20% of them present only once. The material sequenced was PBMCs or a T cell subset sorted from them (not recorded which). These receptors all stem from an adult woman who had mild COVID-19 (a few samples of this study predate the infection). Cell type and time point are not known.

This clonotype was detected only a few times. The V and J genes are TRBV5-1 and TRBJ1-1, with 9 bases identical to TRBD1. The CDR3 extends over 14 amino acids. Trimming cost V 6 bases and J 3 bases; bases outside gene matches: 6. The germline gives CDR1 SGHRS, CDR2 YFSETQ. The CDR3 reads CASKTDRGYTEAFF. CDR3 coding DNA: TGCGCCAGCAAGACGGACAGGGGTTACACTGAAGCTTTCTTT.

The gene calls are TRBV4-3 and TRBJ2-3; 8 bases match TRBD2. Germline assignment: CDR1 LGHNA and CDR2 YSLEER. V lost 0 bases to trimming and J lost 2 bases; unmatched junction nucleotides: 19. The CDR3 sequence is 21 residues long. Written as DNA, the CDR3 is TGCGCCAGCAGCCAAGATTCGGGTGGGGCTAGCGGGCTCGTAGTCACAGATACGCAGTATTTT. Translating gives CASSQDSGGASGLVVTDTQYF.

The CDR3 region has the DNA TGTGCCAGCAGCGGGGTACAAGAGACCCAGTACTTC. As protein: CASSGVQETQYF. The rearrangement links TRBV12-3 or TRBV12-4 to TRBJ2-5; tentative D call: TRBD2 (5 bases). This CDR3 comprises 12 residues. V shed 6 bases and J shed 2 bases, with 7 bases lying between them.

A few counts support this clonotype. The rearrangement links TRBV29-1 to TRBJ2-1; D is possibly TRBD2 (6 bases). The CDR3 totals 13 residues. Trimming removed 7 bases at V and 0 bases at J, with 10 bases between. CDR1 and CDR2 (germline): SQVTM, ANQGSEA. This CDR3 reads CSGGGDSYNEQFF. CDR3 nucleotides: TGCAGCGGCGGCGGGGACTCCTACAATGAGCAGTTCTTC.

The chain uses TRBV30 and TRBJ2-7; a possible D gene is TRBD2 (6 bases). V gave up 0 bases and J gave up 2 bases, with 14 bases separating them. Germline CDR1 is GTSNPN and CDR2 is SVGIG (reference sequence). The CDR3 has 15 residues. CDR3 residues: CAWSVPAGSTYEQYF. The CDR3, as DNA: TGTGCCTGGAGTGTACCCGCGGGGAGTACCTACGAGCAGTACTTC.

The chain employs TRBV6-5 and TRBJ2-5; D is perhaps TRBD1 (6 bases). Trimming took 4 bases from V and 5 from J, leaving 14 bases between them. The CDR3 is 14 amino acids. Germline CDR1 MNHEY, CDR2 SVGAGI. The CDR3 DNA reads TGTGCCAGCAGTTGGGCAGGGGATTGGGAGACCCAGTACTTC. Translation: CASSWAGDWETQYF.

On this clonotype itself: Its ends do not fully match the called genes, so a read error is possible. This chain links TRBV14 with TRBJ1-2; the D is unclear. The CDR3 consists of 12 residues. The germline gives CDR1 SGHDN, CDR2 FVKESK. The CDR3: CVSSPSQYGYTF. Here the CDR3 DNA reads TGTGTCAGCAGCCCTAGTCAGTATGGCTACACCTTC.

This clonotype was counted at least ten times. The V and J genes are TRBV9 and TRBJ2-1; D is unclear. The V gene lost 2 bases and the J gene lost 5 bases, with 11 bases spanning the gap. Germline CDR1 reads SGDLS; CDR2 reads YYNGEE. There are 14 residues in the CDR3. This CDR3 is CASSVDSYDNEQFF. CDR3 in DNA: TGTGCCAGCAGCGTTGACTCCTACGACAATGAGCAGTTCTTC.

This chain connects TRBV6-6 to TRBJ1-5, with TRBD1 identical over 8 bases. The CDR3 consists of 15 residues. J gave up 2 bases and V 6 bases, and 6 bases lay outside the gene matches. Germline V gene sequence: CDR1 MNHNY, CDR2 SVGAGI (reference sequence). This chain's CDR3 is CASSKQGGGNQPQHF. DNA of the CDR3: TGTGCCAGCAGCAAACAGGGGGGAGGCAATCAGCCCCAGCATTTT.

This clonotype was observed many times. The chain joins TRBV12-3 or TRBV12-4 to TRBJ2-2; D may be TRBD2 (6 bases). This CDR3 has 14 residues. Trimming stripped 6 bases from V and 6 bases from J, with 14 bases between. CDR3 sequence reads: CASRHLGGAGELFF. The CDR3 coding sequence is TGTGCCAGCAGACACCTGGGCGGGGCCGGGGAGCTGTTTTTT.